This T cell receptor (beta chain) was sequenced during a study of OX40 agonist ivuxolimab in advanced cancers. Study in general: Cohort: 75% to 90% men, mean age approximately 66, aged about 20 to 90. Earlier treatment with anti-PD-1, anti-PD-L1 or anti-CTLA-4 was permitted, and 30% to 40% had received some. The study's findings and limits: Researchers report that CD8+ T cells had, on average, more expanded clones than CD4+. Dosing at 0.1 to 3.0 mg/kg was accompanied by clonal expansion of CD4+ and CD8+ blood T cells by week 6.

Profiling relied on immunoSEQ multiplex PCR, and the TCRdb table lists in-frame clones only, not all of them. The sample contains 75,000 to 100,000 clones, around 87% of which appear only once. Germline lookup yields CDR1 SGHAT and CDR2 FQNNGV. The length of the CDR3 is 15 residues. The V end was cut by 1 base, the J end by 2 bases, with 9 bases between. About this clone: Its antigen is not known.

This chain joins TRBV11-2 and TRBJ2-1; TRBD2 might be the D (5 bases). The TCR originated in an adult with an advanced solid tumor such as melanoma, head and neck, liver or kidney cancer. Sequencing was performed on CD4+ or CD8+ T cells sorted from blood, taken in a trial of the OX40 agonist ivuxolimab. DNA for the CDR3: TGTGCCAGCAGCTTAGTGGAGGCGGCCTACAATGAGCAGTTCTTC. Translation: CASSLVEAAYNEQFF. Full variable domain (remainder filled in from reference TRBV11-2 and TRBJ2-1): EAGVAQSPRYKIIEKRQSVAFWCNPISGHATLYWYQQILGQGPKLLIQFQNNGVVDDSQLPKDRFSAERLKGVDSTLKIQPAKLEDSAVYLCASSLVEAAYNEQFFGPGTRLTVL.